Here is one T cell receptor (beta chain) with its context. TCRdb's copy holds only in-frame clones and misses some; the assay was immunoSEQ multiplex PCR. Counted here are 150,000 to 200,000 clones, about nine tenths occurring once; the ten biggest clones make up roughly 3.7%. This specimen belongs to a study of blood T cell repertoires in COVID-19. On the study more broadly: Samples of COVID-19 (acute and convalescent) were obtained from the United States, Italy and Spain. T cells, B-cell-depleted T cells, or PBMCs provided the cDNA or gDNA that served as material.

This CDR3 is 13 amino acids long. V is TRBV21-1 and J is TRBJ1-3. TRBV21-1 constitutes a pseudogene. Sequencing was carried out using peripheral blood. This receptor was identified in a woman in her 30s with acute or convalescent COVID-19. As DNA, the CDR3 is TGTGCCAGATGTGGGGGGTCTGGAAACACCATATATTTT. It codes for CARCGGSGNTIYF.